This T cell receptor (beta chain) is from a study of CD8 T cells in ankylosing spondylitis. The CDR3 contains 14 residues. V lost 3 bases and J lost 3, with 12 bases in between. Germline CDR1 reads MRHNA; CDR2 reads SNTAGT. This clonotype appeared a few times. TCRdb passed the 5' RACE reads through MiXCR, listing each CDR3 protein once. The sample yields 250,000 to 350,000 distinct CDR3 sequences, 20% seen once. This chain links TRBV6-4 with TRBJ2-7; no definite D call. Sequencing was carried out using blood, either unsorted or a sorted T cell fraction (not recorded which). This sequence originates from a female donor with ankylosing spondylitis or in good health (not recorded which). CDR3 in DNA: TGTGCCAGCAGTGAGACTCCGGGCAGCTACGAGCAGTACTTC. The encoded protein is CASSETPGSYEQYF.